The entry below gives a single T cell receptor (beta chain) sequence along with its context. Its antigen is as yet unknown. This record belongs to a study of tumor-infiltrating lymphocytes in primary liver carcinoma. Overall study findings and caveats: A small share of top clones, only about 8-24%, was found in all five tumor regions. Tumor specimens were characterized by a significantly higher top-250-clone fraction than blood (p = 0.039).

Taking about 18-32 mg of unsorted bulk tissue, the authors co-extracted RNA and DNA. The V end lost 7 bases, the J end lost 7 bases, and 17 bases lay between the germline ends. Germline assignment: CDR1 MDHEN and CDR2 SYDVKM. This CDR3 has 13 residues. The researchers produced TCR beta cDNA from 500 to 550 ng total RNA with a constant-region primer. Three nested multiplex PCR rounds, a slightly modified ARM-PCR, produced the libraries for TCR beta. Primers for the first two PCR rounds were TRBV1-TRBV30 forward primers and a C-beta reverse primer (roughly 9 cycles per round). A single record per CDR3 protein comes from TCRdb applying MiXCR to the multiplex PCR reads. The sample includes roughly 80,000 distinct CDR3 sequences, about two thirds seen only once; the top ten take roughly an eighth.

This chain joins TRBV28 and TRBJ2-7; perhaps TRBD1 as D (6 bases). Specimen: liver tumor tissue from sampling region 4. Subset indicated: tumor region T4, right-lateral pole. The clonotype was recovered from a woman aged 55-69 years with primary liver carcinoma and hepatitis B virus infection. The CDR3 nucleotides are TGTGCCAGCAACATGACAGGCGTCGGGGAGCAGTACTTC. Its translation is CASNMTGVGEQYF.